The 17 T cell receptor beta chains below all came from one sample that was sequenced in a study of beta chain features in type 1 diabetes. cDNA synthesis used the whole RNA isolate, giving expressed TCRB sequences. Here immunoSEQ multiplex PCR was the method, and the copy in TCRdb shows in-frame clones only, minus some. In the table there are hundreds of thousands of clones, over 10% of which are singletons. No antigen is known for these receptors. The study's findings and limits: Shorter TCRB CDR3s, moderately but significantly so, marked every one of the four CD4+ subsets in Type 1 diabetes patients.

The sample was naive CD4+ T cells from blood. Source of these receptors: a man younger than 35 with type 1 diabetes.

The gene calls are TRBV7-3 and TRBJ2-1; D gene unclear. Germline lookup yields CDR1 SGHTA and CDR2 FQGTGA. V lost 0 bases to trimming and J lost 8 bases, with 11 bases between them. The CDR3 covers 14 residues. The DNA for the CDR3 is TGTGCCAGCAGCTTAACTGGGAATCCGGATGAGCAGTTCTTC. This sequence encodes CASSLTGNPDEQFF. The whole variable domain, filled in from reference TRBV7-3 and TRBJ2-1, reads GAGVSQTPSNKVTEKGKYVELRCDPISGHTALYWYRQSLGQGPEFLIYFQGTGAADDSGLPNDRFFAVRPEGSVSTLKIQRTERGDSAVYLCASSLTGNPDEQFFGPGTRLTVL.

This clone was observed a few times. The chain joins TRBV6-5 to TRBJ1-5, with D perhaps matching TRBD1 (6 bases). V lost 7 bases to trimming and J lost 4 bases, with 14 bases between them. CDR3 length: 14 amino acids. Germline-derived CDR1 and CDR2 are MNHEY and SVGAGI. CDR3 sequence (DNA): TGTGCCAGCAAAGCCGGGACAAAAAATCAGCCCCAGCATTTT. It yields the protein CASKAGTKNQPQHF.

The chain joins TRBV7-2 to TRBJ1-6; possibly TRBD1 for D (5 bases). The CDR3 is 15 residues long. V was clipped by 6 bases and J by 0 bases, with 9 bases between them. Per the germline V gene, CDR1 is SGHTA and CDR2 is FQGNSA. The DNA for the CDR3 is TGTGCCAGCAGACAGGAGAGCTCCTATAATTCACCCCTCCACTTT. Its protein product is CASRQESSYNSPLHF.

This clone was seen only a few times. CDR3 loop: CAISESLNQGANYGYTF. CDR3 in DNA: TGTGCCATCAGTGAGTCTCTTAATCAGGGAGCCAACTATGGCTACACCTTC. The chain combines TRBV10-3 with TRBJ1-2; TRBD1 is a possible D gene (5 bases). V was cut by 0 bases and J by 2 bases, with 16 bases left in between. CDR3 size: 17 residues. Looked up from germline, CDR1 is ENHRY and CDR2 is SYGVKD.

Only a few counts were recorded for this clone. The chain employs TRBV13 and TRBJ2-5; the D gene is possibly TRBD1 (5 bases). In germline, CDR1 is PRHDT, CDR2 FYEKMQ (reference sequence). V was pared by 6 bases and J by 5 bases, with 19 bases between. This CDR3 contains 15 residues. CDR3 nucleotides: TGTGCCAGCAGTGCGAATCCAGGGTTTCGGGAGACCCAGTACTTC. Translated, it gives CASSANPGFRETQYF.

This clone was found a few times. The CDR3 protein is CASSPGQSSYEQYF. CDR3 DNA: TGTGCCAGCTCACCGGGACAGAGCTCCTACGAGCAGTACTTC. The J gene is TRBJ2-7, the V gene TRBV18; 7 nucleotides match TRBD1. V dropped 3 bases and J dropped 0; count of bases not matched to a gene: 2. The CDR3 has 14 residues. CDR1 and CDR2 (germline): KGHSH, LQKENI.

This clone has just one count. The gene calls are TRBV15 and TRBJ1-2, with 8 nucleotides matching TRBD1. This CDR3 comprises 15 residues. CDR1 and CDR2 (germline): LNHNV, YYDKDF (reference sequence). V was clipped by 3 bases and J by 4 bases; unmatched bases: 7. CDR3 region: CATSRADRGVYGYTF. In DNA, the CDR3 is TGTGCCACCAGCAGGGCTGACAGGGGCGTCTATGGCTACACCTTC.

The chain uses TRBV19 and TRBJ2-7; D is undetermined. Germline loops: CDR1 LNHDA, CDR2 SQIVND (reference sequence). Trimming removed 9 bases from V and 1 base from J, with 10 bases in between. This CDR3 region has 12 residues. The CDR3 DNA follows: TGTGCCAGCCCCGTCGAGTCCTACGAGCAGTACTTC. It specifies CASPVESYEQYF.

This clone was seen more than once but under ten times. The rearrangement uses TRBV6-1 and TRBJ2-1, with TRBD1 matching over 8 bases. CDR3 length: 14 residues. V lost 10 bases to trimming and J lost 2 bases; unmatched junction nucleotides: 7. Germline lookup yields CDR1 MNHNS and CDR2 SASEGT. The CDR3 coding sequence is TGTGCCACCACGGACAGGGCAACCTACAATGAGCAGTTCTTC. Amino acid sequence: CATTDRATYNEQFF.

This chain links TRBV15 with TRBJ1-6; tentative D call: TRBD1 (5 bases). The length of the CDR3 is 14 residues. Trimming pared 2 bases from V and 5 bases from J, leaving 7 bases between. CDR1 and CDR2 (germline): LNHNV, YYDKDF (reference sequence). The CDR3 protein is CATSRQGNNSPLHF. DNA for the CDR3: TGTGCCACCAGCAGACAGGGTAATAATTCACCCCTCCACTTT.

The chain links TRBV29-1 to TRBJ1-1; possible D gene TRBD1, 6 bases. Germline loops: CDR1 SQVTM, CDR2 ANQGSEA. This CDR3 region has 13 residues. V lost 4 bases, J lost 5 bases, and 14 bases lay in between. The CDR3 protein is CSVVWGTRTEAFF. CDR3 sequence (DNA): TGCAGCGTTGTTTGGGGGACAAGGACTGAAGCTTTCTTT.

The gene calls are TRBV19 and TRBJ2-5, with D tentatively TRBD1 (5 bases). CDR1 is LNHDA, CDR2 SQIVND, per germline (reference sequence). The CDR3 loop spans 12 amino acids. V was trimmed by 4 bases and J by 12 bases, leaving 15 bases between them. CDR3 sequence: CASSTRQGPEYF. As DNA, the CDR3 is TGTGCCAGTAGTACCAGGCAGGGCCCCGAGTACTTC.

CDR3 protein: CASSSPGDTQYF. DNA for the CDR3: TGCGCCAGCAGCTCCCCAGGGGATACGCAGTATTTT. The rearrangement uses TRBV5-1 and TRBJ2-3; tentatively, D is TRBD1 (5 bases). This CDR3 region has 12 residues. Germline V gene data show CDR1 as SGHRS and CDR2 as YFSETQ. The germline V and J ends were trimmed by 3 bases and 6 bases, with 8 bases remaining between them.

This clone showed up just a few times. The V gene is TRBV2, the J gene TRBJ2-4, with TRBD1 as a possible D gene (6 bases). V lost 6 bases and J 4 bases, leaving 7 bases between the germline ends. The CDR3 covers 12 residues. The germline V gene has CDR1 SNHLY and CDR2 FYNNEI. The DNA of the CDR3 is TGTGCCAGCAGCGGACAGAAAAACATTCAGTACTTC. As protein: CASSGQKNIQYF.

This clone was seen more than once but under ten times. The chain joins TRBV27 to TRBJ1-5, with D unresolved. The germline V gene has CDR1 MNHEY and CDR2 SMNVEV (reference sequence). Between the trimmed V and J ends, which lost 5 bases and 0 bases, there was a span of 11 bases. The length of the CDR3 is 15 residues. The CDR3 DNA is TGTGCCAGCAGTGCAGGAGAAACTAGCAATCAGCCCCAGCATTTT. Translating gives CASSAGETSNQPQHF.

The rearrangement uses TRBV29-1 and TRBJ1-2; D is unresolved. In germline, CDR1 is SQVTM, CDR2 ANQGSEA. Trimming removed 4 bases at V and 0 bases at J, with 9 bases between. The CDR3 sequence is 13 residues long. The CDR3 reads CSVGTQTNYGYTF. The DNA of the CDR3 is TGCAGCGTTGGTACCCAAACTAACTATGGCTACACCTTC.

This clone was counted only a few times. The chain links TRBV9 to TRBJ1-4; D gene ambiguous. V dropped 5 bases and J dropped 12 bases, with 11 bases sitting between them. Germline assignment: CDR1 SGDLS and CDR2 YYNGEE. The length of the CDR3 is 11 residues. CDR3 region: CASSHGRELFF. As DNA, the CDR3 is TGTGCCAGCAGTCATGGTAGAGAACTGTTTTTT.